The next 32 T cell receptor beta chains were all read from a single sample in a study of sequential checkpoint blockade in melanoma (dated by TCRdb to about 2019). The receptor library was made with the immunoSEQ multiplex PCR assay. Entries here come from immuneACCESS through TCRdb and include only in-frame sequences with V and J called. Some clones fail to appear in such tables; in the studies checked, an unresolved V gene covers under half of the shortfall, and the cause of the remainder is unknown. The table for this sample lists 2,500 or so clones; 20% to 25% of them were counted only once. The ten largest clonotypes hold roughly 20% of the sample. According to the study, the label for this sample's treatment or condition signals: randomized to nivolumab then ipilimumab (arm A) or the reverse (arm B). The sample consisted of tumor tissue (inferred from file names), taken from a patient given nivolumab and ipilimumab in sequence. These receptors were taken from a human donor with melanoma.

The chain joins TRBV19 to TRBJ2-1; TRBD2 matches 11 bases. CDR1 is LNHDA, CDR2 SQIVND, per germline (reference sequence). The ends lost 2 bases at V and 7 bases at J; junction bases unmatched: 4. This CDR3 is 15 amino acids long. CDR3 sequence: CASSISSGRVNEQFF. The DNA for the CDR3 is TGTGCCAGTAGTATAAGTAGCGGGAGGGTAAATGAGCAGTTCTTC.

This chain uses TRBV14 with TRBJ1-4; D not certain. Between the trimmed V and J ends, which lost 4 bases and 5 bases, there was a span of 14 bases. Germline lookup yields CDR1 SGHDN and CDR2 FVKESK. CDR3 size: 15 residues. The CDR3 loop is CASSPGRTRNEKLFF. CDR3 coding DNA: TGTGCCAGCAGCCCCGGACGGACTCGAAATGAAAAACTGTTTTTT.

The rearrangement joins TRBV5-1 to TRBJ2-1; 16 bases match TRBD2. The trim removed 1 base at V and 2 bases at J, leaving 12 bases unmatched. CDR1 and CDR2 (germline): SGHRS, YFSETQ. The CDR3 runs 21 residues. CDR3 amino acids: CASSLRQGLAGGVGPYNEQFF. Written as DNA, the CDR3 is TGCGCCAGCAGCTTGAGGCAGGGACTAGCGGGAGGGGTGGGGCCCTACAATGAGCAGTTCTTC.

Sample share makes this clone medium-sized. V is TRBV6-8 and J is TRBJ2-5, with 8 positions matching TRBD1. V trimming: 5 bases; J trimming: 3 bases; junction bases outside the gene matches: 8. Germline V lookup: CDR1 MNHGY, CDR2 SAAAGT. CDR3 length: 15 amino acids. The CDR3 bases are TGTGCCAGCAGTACCGGGACAGGAAAAAAAGAGACCCAGTACTTC. Translating gives CASSTGTGKKETQYF.

This clone is judged medium-sized (0.01 to 0.1%). This sequence joins TRBV9 and TRBJ1-4; weak D call: TRBD1 (5 bases). Trimming removed 0 bases from V and 8 bases from J, with 11 bases in between. Germline V gene lookup returns CDR1 SGDLS and CDR2 YYNGEE. The CDR3 sequence is 14 residues long. CDR3 loop: CASSVEGVGEKLFF. CDR3 bases: TGTGCCAGCAGCGTAGAAGGGGTTGGGGAAAAACTGTTTTTT. Based on the CDR3 plus reference TRBV9 and TRBJ1-4, the full variable domain is DSGVTQTPKHLITATGQRVTLRCSPRSGDLSVYWYQQSLDQGLQFLIQYYNGEERAKGNILERFSAQQFPDLHSELNLSSLELGDSALYFCASSVEGVGEKLFFGSGTQLSVL.

The chain couples TRBV5-1 to TRBJ1-1, with a weak D call TRBD1 (5 bases). CDR1 is SGHRS, CDR2 YFSETQ, per germline. The CDR3 totals 15 residues. Trimming stripped 2 bases from V and 1 base from J, with 12 bases between. The CDR3 nucleotides are TGCGCCAGCAGCTTCGCGGGGGAAGGGAACACTGAAGCTTTCTTT. This gives the protein CASSFAGEGNTEAFF.

The rearrangement links TRBV18 to TRBJ2-5; D gene unclear. The CDR3 has 16 residues. V was pared by 3 bases and J by 0 bases, with 14 bases between. In germline, CDR1 is KGHSH, CDR2 LQKENI. CDR3 sequence (DNA): TGTGCCAGCTCACCTGGCCCAAGACGGTACCAAGAGACCCAGTACTTC. It translates to CASSPGPRRYQETQYF. The full variable domain, rest sourced from reference TRBV18 and TRBJ2-5, is NAGVMQNPRHLVRRRGQEARLRCSPMKGHSHVYWYRQLPEEGLKFMVYLQKENIIDESGMPKERFSAEFPKEGPSILRIQQVVRGDSAAYFCASSPGPRRYQETQYFGPGTRLLVL.

The chain recombines TRBV11-3 with TRBJ2-3, with a possible D match to TRBD2 (7 bases). CDR1 SGHNT and CDR2 YENEEA come from the germline V gene. The V end was cut by 5 bases, the J end by 5 bases, with 20 bases between. The CDR3 covers 16 residues. Written as DNA, the CDR3 is TGTGCCAGCAGCCCTACACTAAGGGGGGGTAAAGATACGCAGTATTTT. Protein sequence: CASSPTLRGGKDTQYF.

This clone was recorded at least ten times. Here the CDR3 DNA reads TGTGCCATCAGGGGGGGTAGCGGGGTCAATGAGCAGTTCTTC. This sequence encodes CAIRGGSGVNEQFF. This chain links TRBV6-8 with TRBJ2-1; possibly TRBD2 for D (8 bases). Trimming took off 10 bases at V and 6 bases at J, with 19 bases between the two ends. Germline CDR1 and CDR2: MNHGY and SAAAGT. This CDR3 comprises 14 residues.

This clone came up a few times. This chain connects TRBV4-1 to TRBJ2-3; TRBD1 is a possible D gene (6 bases). The CDR3 covers 16 residues. CDR1 and CDR2 (germline): MGHRA, YSYEKL. Trimming removed 3 bases at V and 2 bases at J, with 15 bases between. The CDR3 bases are TGCGCCAGCAGCCACAGGACAGAAAGAGTCACAGATACGCAGTATTTT. Translated: CASSHRTERVTDTQYF.

V is TRBV5-1 and J is TRBJ1-1; TRBD1 is a possible D gene (5 bases). This CDR3 is built from 15 residues. Per germline, CDR1 SGHRS and CDR2 YFSETQ. The V end lost 4 bases, the J end lost 1 base, and 14 bases lay between the germline ends. For the CDR3, the DNA is TGCGCCAGCAGCCGAAAAGACAGCCCGAACACTGAAGCTTTCTTT. Its translation is CASSRKDSPNTEAFF.

This clone is classed as large. J is TRBJ2-1 and V is TRBV11-3, with D maybe TRBD2 (6 bases). Germline loops: CDR1 SGHNT, CDR2 YENEEA. The CDR3 is 16 amino acids. Trimming removed 2 bases from V and 4 bases from J, with 15 bases in between. The CDR3 region has the DNA TGTGCCAGCAGCTTATCCATAGCGGTAGGTTACAATGAGCAGTTCTTC. It yields the protein CASSLSIAVGYNEQFF.

The count of this clone is one. The rearrangement joins TRBV19 to TRBJ1-6, with 7 bases identical to TRBD1. The CDR3 spans 15 residues. Germline V gene lookup returns CDR1 LNHDA and CDR2 SQIVND (reference sequence). The V segment lost 6 bases and the J segment 2 bases; nucleotides outside the gene matches: 4. The CDR3 spells CASSAGTAYNSPLHF. Here the CDR3 DNA reads TGTGCCAGTAGCGCCGGGACAGCCTATAATTCACCCCTCCACTTT.

This clone turned up a few times. Other DNA sequences in this specimen translate into the identical CDR3. This sequence joins TRBV6-8 and TRBJ2-7; D uncertain. CDR1 is MNHGY and CDR2 is SAAAGT in the germline V gene. The CDR3 is 12 residues long. V lost 5 bases, J lost 1 base, and 6 bases lay in between. CDR3 loop: CASSDGSYEQYV. In DNA form, the CDR3 reads TGTGCCAGCAGTGATGGATCCTACGAGCAGTACGTC.

This chain connects TRBV5-1 to TRBJ2-7; 8 bases are shared with TRBD1. Germline CDR1 SGHRS, CDR2 YFSETQ. The trim removed 1 base at V and 7 bases at J, leaving 10 bases unmatched. The CDR3 contains 15 residues. The CDR3 DNA reads as TGCGCCAGCAGCTTGAGTCCAGGGGGCGCGAGGGAGCAGTACTTC. Amino acids: CASSLSPGGAREQYF. Full variable domain (missing parts from reference TRBV5-1 and TRBJ2-7): KAGVTQTPRYLIKTRGQQVTLSCSPISGHRSVSWYQQTPGQGLQFLFEYFSETQRNKGNFPGRFSGRQFSNSRSEMNVSTLELGDSALYLCASSLSPGGAREQYFGPGTRLTVT.

This clone is medium-sized (0.01 to 0.1%) in the sample. The genes are TRBV4-1 and TRBJ2-1; no reliable D call. Germline V gene lookup returns CDR1 MGHRA and CDR2 YSYEKL. Trimming removed 0 bases at V and 5 bases at J, with 5 bases between. The CDR3 length is 13 residues. The CDR3 nucleotides read TGCGCCAGCAGCCAAGATCGCAACAATGAGCAGTTCTTC. Its protein product is CASSQDRNNEQFF.

The chain carries TRBV18 and TRBJ2-7; 11 nucleotides agree with TRBD1. V lost 6 bases to trimming and J lost 6 bases; unmatched junction nucleotides: 7. Germline V gives CDR1 KGHSH, CDR2 LQKENI. The CDR3 runs to 14 residues. The CDR3 DNA reads TGTGCCAGCTCGCGGGACAGGGGGGGTTCCGAGCAGTACTTC. The encoded protein is CASSRDRGGSEQYF.

This sequence joins TRBV5-1 and TRBJ2-1; 8 bases match TRBD2. The CDR3 runs to 14 residues. Germline lookup yields CDR1 SGHRS and CDR2 YFSETQ. The J segment lost 10 bases and the V segment lost 1 base, leaving 7 bases of the junction unmatched. CDR3: CASSLKREPSEQFF. The DNA of the CDR3 is TGCGCCAGCAGCTTGAAGCGGGAGCCATCCGAGCAGTTCTTC.

The chain joins TRBV4-1 to TRBJ2-5; D is unresolved. With 0 bases removed from V and 5 bases from J, the gap between germline ends came to 16 bases. Germline V gene sequence: CDR1 MGHRA, CDR2 YSYEKL. The CDR3 extends over 16 amino acids. CDR3 amino acids: CASSQDPLWVGETQYF. The CDR3 DNA is TGCGCCAGCAGCCAAGACCCCTTGTGGGTTGGGGAGACCCAGTACTTC.

The chain is built from TRBV9 and TRBJ2-3; no clear D gene. V dropped 4 bases and J dropped 3 bases, with 9 bases sitting between them. Germline assignment: CDR1 SGDLS and CDR2 YYNGEE. This CDR3 contains 13 residues. This chain's CDR3 is CASSRTWTDTQYF. CDR3 in DNA: TGTGCCAGCAGCCGAACATGGACAGATACGCAGTATTTT.

Sample share makes this clone medium-sized. A read error may account for a junction end that differs from germline. V usage is TRBV6-8 and J usage is TRBJ2-1; no definite D call. In germline, CDR1 is MNHGY, CDR2 SAAAGT. The CDR3 contains 13 residues. CDR3 DNA: TGTGCCAGCAGCCTCCCCCCCCTCAATGAACAGTTCTTC. It translates to CASSLPPLNEQFF.

In its sample, this clone was seen a few times. This chain links TRBV12-2 with TRBJ1-2; the table's D call, TRBD1, has no DNA check behind it. TRBV12-2 is given as a pseudogene. This CDR3 has 16 residues. The CDR3, as DNA: TGTGCCACCCACCGACGAGGGACAGGGTTTCCGGGTGGCTACACCTTC. As protein: CATHRRGTGFPGGYTF.

This clone is medium-sized by share. The genes are TRBV11-3 and TRBJ1-4; no definite D call. The germline V gene encodes CDR1 SGHNT and CDR2 YENEEA. V gave up 5 bases and J gave up 5 bases, with 18 bases separating them. The CDR3 runs to 16 residues. The chain's CDR3 is CASSLSLRDTNEKLFF. The DNA of the CDR3 is TGTGCCAGCAGCCTCTCTCTTCGAGACACCAATGAAAAACTGTTTTTT.

This clone has more than one count but fewer than ten. The V gene is TRBV11-3, the J gene TRBJ1-1, with D tentatively TRBD1 (6 bases). The CDR3 is 15 amino acids. V lost 5 bases to trimming and J lost 5 bases, with 18 bases between them. Germline CDR1 and CDR2: SGHNT and YENEEA. The CDR3 here is CASSTGQGRGTEAFF. The DNA for the CDR3 is TGTGCCAGCAGCACAGGGCAGGGCAGAGGAACTGAAGCTTTCTTT.

Points on this clone: A read error may produce the germline difference seen at one junction end. The rearrangement links TRBV6-8 to TRBJ2-2; the D gene is possibly TRBD2 (6 bases). The CDR3 contains 16 residues. CDR1 is MNHGY, CDR2 SAAAGT, per germline. The chain's CDR3 is CAISDWGDTNTGELFF. The CDR3 DNA reads TGTGCCATCAGTGACTGGGGGGATACGAACACCGGGGAGCTGTTTTTT.

The chain combines TRBV5-1 with TRBJ1-6; weak D call: TRBD1 (6 bases). CDR1 and CDR2 (germline): SGHRS, YFSETQ. The CDR3 length is 14 residues. The V end lost 4 bases, the J end lost 10 bases, and 15 bases lay between the germline ends. CDR3 sequence (DNA): TGCGCCAGCAGCCCCGAGGGGGGGCGGTCACCCCTCCACTTT. Translating it yields CASSPEGGRSPLHF.

Here the CDR3 DNA reads TGCGCCAGCAGCGAGAGAGGCCGGACTAGAAACACCGGGGAGCTGTTTTTT. Its translation: CASSERGRTRNTGELFF. The chain employs TRBV5-1 and TRBJ2-2, with 7 bases matching TRBD2. Trimming at V came to 4 bases and at J to 2 bases, leaving 11 bases not matched to a gene. The germline V gene encodes CDR1 SGHRS and CDR2 YFSETQ. This CDR3 is built from 17 residues.

Judged by abundance, this clone is medium-sized. The chain employs TRBV11-3 and TRBJ1-4; 9 bases are a match to TRBD1. The J segment lost 4 bases and the V segment lost 5 bases, leaving 11 bases of the junction unmatched. Looked up from germline, CDR1 is SGHNT and CDR2 is YENEEA. The CDR3 contains 17 residues. The CDR3 DNA reads TGTGCCAGCAGCACACCCCACAGGGGGCTTCATAATGAAAAACTGTTTTTT. Protein sequence: CASSTPHRGLHNEKLFF. Using reference TRBV11-3 and TRBJ1-4 for the parts outside the CDR3, the full variable domain is EAGVVQSPRYKIIEKKQPVAFWCNPISGHNTLYWYLQNLGQGPELLIRYENEEAVDDSQLPKDRFSAERLKGVDSTLKIQPAELGDSAVYLCASSTPHRGLHNEKLFFGSGTQLSVL.

This clone was picked up one time. The rearrangement uses TRBV19 and TRBJ1-2; 7 bases align to TRBD1. Germline CDR1 LNHDA, CDR2 SQIVND (reference sequence). J lost 5 bases, V lost 10 bases, and 13 bases had no gene match. The CDR3 loop spans 14 amino acids. CDR3 nucleotide sequence: TGTGCCACCGACACCCGACAGGGCCTATATGGCTACACCTTC. Translation: CATDTRQGLYGYTF.

This chain links TRBV14 with TRBJ2-4; 8 nucleotides line up with TRBD1. Germline CDR1 is SGHDN and CDR2 is FVKESK. With 1 base clipped from V and 3 bases from J, the junction kept 17 bases outside the gene matches. CDR3 length: 20 residues. CDR3 residues: CASSQGPTSGQGAHKNIQYF. The CDR3 DNA is TGTGCCAGCAGCCAAGGGCCTACCTCCGGACAGGGAGCGCACAAAAACATTCAGTACTTC.

This clone was observed a few times. The gene calls are TRBV6-8 and TRBJ2-7; 8 bases agree with TRBD1. V dropped 10 bases and J dropped 2; count of bases not matched to a gene: 13. CDR1 is MNHGY and CDR2 is SAAAGT in the germline V gene. CDR3 length: 15 residues. Written as DNA, the CDR3 is TGTGCCATCAGGAGCACCCAGGGGGCGACCTACGAGCAGTACGTC. Translation gives CAIRSTQGATYEQYV.

Only a few counts were recorded for this clone. This rearrangement joins TRBV5-1 to TRBJ2-7, with TRBD1 matching over 8 bases. The CDR3 covers 15 residues. Germline lookup yields CDR1 SGHRS and CDR2 YFSETQ. V lost 1 base to trimming and J lost 4 bases; unmatched junction nucleotides: 7. CDR3 nucleotide sequence: TGCGCCAGCAGCTTGTCGGGGACAGGCCTTTACGAGCAGTACTTC. It translates to CASSLSGTGLYEQYF.